The 21 T cell receptor beta chains reported below all come from one sample, sequenced in a study of T cells in Graves' hyperthyroidism and ophthalmopathy. RNA transcripts gave rise to amplified TCR beta CDR3 regions. In the first-round RT-PCR of the TCR CDR3, the HTBI primer set was used. TCRdb recomputed calls from the multiplex PCR reads with MiXCR, one row per CDR3 protein. The sample has 650,000 to 800,000 distinct CDR3 sequences; roughly 46% are singletons. Sequencing input: peripheral blood or thyroid tissue (not recorded which). The receptors originated from an adult man with Graves' disease, either hyperthyroidism or ophthalmopathy (not recorded which).

This clonotype was picked up many times. V usage is TRBV20-1 and J usage is TRBJ2-5, with D hard to call. In germline, CDR1 is DFQATT, CDR2 SNEGSKA (reference sequence). The length of the CDR3 is 14 residues. The CDR3 sequence is CTATPGQIQETQYF. The CDR3 DNA reads as TGCACTGCAACTCCCGGGCAGATCCAAGAGACCCAGTACTTC.

This clonotype was counted at least ten times. The chain links TRBV24-1 to TRBJ1-5, with D perhaps TRBD1 (5 bases). Looked up from germline, CDR1 is KGHDR and CDR2 is SFDVKD. The CDR3 contains 13 residues. Trimming left V 4 bases short and J 5 bases short, with 8 bases between. CDR3 bases: TGTGCCACCAGTGAAGGGACTTATCAGCCCCAGCATTTT. It codes for CATSEGTYQPQHF.

In its sample, this clonotype was seen many times. This chain connects TRBV7-3 to TRBJ2-6, with 7 bases fitting TRBD1. J gave up 0 bases and V 5 bases, and 10 bases lay outside the gene matches. The CDR3 spans 18 residues. Looked up from germline, CDR1 is SGHTA and CDR2 is FQGTGA. The CDR3 reads CASSETGTAYSGANVLTF. The DNA of the CDR3 is TGTGCCAGCAGCGAGACCGGGACAGCCTACTCTGGGGCCAACGTCCTGACTTTC.

Remarks on this clonotype: This clone may be a read error of a much larger clone one base away. This rearrangement joins TRBV6-6 to TRBJ2-5; D unclear. The CDR3 spans 12 residues. CDR1 and CDR2 (germline): MNHNY, SVGAGI (reference sequence). V gave up 8 bases and J gave up 6 bases, with 13 bases separating them. The CDR3 coding sequence is TGTGCCAGCGGTGCCAGCCAGAAGACCCAGTACTTC. Its translation is CASGASQKTQYF.

This clonotype was recorded many times. The chain has TRBV24-1 and TRBJ1-2; 9 bases fit TRBD1. Germline V gene data show CDR1 as KGHDR and CDR2 as SFDVKD. The J segment lost 3 bases and the V segment lost 7 bases, leaving 11 bases of the junction unmatched. The CDR3 spans 16 residues. In DNA, the CDR3 is TGTGCCACCAGCTCCAACAGGGGGCCGGACCACTATGGCTACACCTTC. This codes for CATSSNRGPDHYGYTF.

V usage is TRBV5-1 and J usage is TRBJ2-2, with 9 bases aligning to TRBD1. V trimming: 3 bases; J trimming: 7 bases; junction bases outside the gene matches: 4. CDR3 length: 14 residues. Germline loops: CDR1 SGHRS, CDR2 YFSETQ. The CDR3 region is CASSYGTGIGELFF. The CDR3 coding sequence is TGCGCCAGCAGCTACGGGACAGGGATCGGGGAGCTGTTTTTT.

This clonotype was detected once. This rearrangement joins TRBV5-1 to TRBJ1-2; 7 bases map to TRBD1. The CDR3 has 16 residues. V gave up 4 bases and J gave up 8 bases; unmatched junction bases: 17. The germline V gene encodes CDR1 SGHRS and CDR2 YFSETQ. CDR3 DNA sequence: TGCGCCAGCAGCCAAGGACAACACCAGGGGGTTGAGGGCTACACCTTC. This gives the protein CASSQGQHQGVEGYTF.

This clonotype was seen at least ten times. The chain uses TRBV2 and TRBJ1-1, with D uncertain. This CDR3 has 11 amino acids. V was pared by 7 bases and J by 3 bases, with 6 bases between. CDR1 is SNHLY, CDR2 FYNNEI, per germline. CDR3 in DNA: TGTGCCAGCATCCGGGACACTGAAGCTTTCTTT. Protein sequence: CASIRDTEAFF.

The J gene is TRBJ1-6, the V gene TRBV9; a weak D match, TRBD1 (5 bases). Between the trimmed V and J ends, which lost 3 bases and 10 bases, there was a span of 17 bases. CDR1 is SGDLS and CDR2 is YYNGEE in the germline V gene. The CDR3 loop spans 15 amino acids. The CDR3, as DNA: TGTGCCAGCAGCGCTAGGACTGGGGCTAGGTCACCCCTCCACTTT. The encoded protein is CASSARTGARSPLHF.

CDR3 nucleotide sequence: TGTGCCAGCAGTTCAGGATGGGTCTACGAGCAGTACTTC. It is translated as CASSSGWVYEQYF. This chain links TRBV6-1 with TRBJ2-7; no clear D gene. Per the germline V gene, CDR1 is MNHNS and CDR2 is SASEGT. V gave up 5 bases and J gave up 3 bases, with 11 bases separating them. The CDR3 contains 13 residues.

This clonotype has a count of ten or more. The rearrangement uses TRBV24-1 and TRBJ1-4; 9 positions match TRBD1. The V and J ends lost 5 bases and 8 bases, in that order; junction bases with no gene match: 8. This CDR3 is 15 amino acids long. Germline V gene data show CDR1 as KGHDR and CDR2 as SFDVKD. The CDR3 spells CATSASGTGREKLFF. CDR3 coding DNA: TGTGCCACCAGTGCCTCCGGGACAGGGCGAGAAAAACTGTTTTTT.

As concerns this clonotype: The junction shows a germline mismatch at one end, possibly a read error. This chain joins TRBV24-1 and TRBJ2-7; 13 nucleotides align to TRBD2. There are 16 residues in the CDR3. Germline CDR1 reads KGHDR; CDR2 reads SFDVKD. The CDR3 sequence: CASSRTSGSPPYERYF. CDR3 nucleotide sequence: TGTGCCAGCAGCCGGACTAGCGGGAGTCCCCCCTACGAGCGGTACTTC.

This clonotype was observed a handful of times. CDR3 in DNA: TGTGCTAGCCTAGCGGGGGTCCAAGAGACCCAGTACTTC. Amino acids: CASLAGVQETQYF. The chain has TRBV2 and TRBJ2-5; 10 nucleotides align to TRBD2. The CDR3 loop spans 13 amino acids. CDR1 and CDR2 (germline): SNHLY, FYNNEI.

The chain joins TRBV10-2 to TRBJ1-5; D is unresolved. Germline V lookup: CDR1 WSHSY, CDR2 SAAADI. Trimming removed 0 bases at V and 2 bases at J, with 8 bases between. The CDR3 contains 15 residues. This chain's CDR3 is CASSESVGGNQPQHF. The DNA of the CDR3 is TGCGCCAGCAGTGAGTCGGTTGGGGGCAATCAGCCCCAGCATTTT.

V is TRBV19 and J is TRBJ1-5, with 7 bases aligning to TRBD1. Germline V gene data show CDR1 as LNHDA and CDR2 as SQIVND (reference sequence). This CDR3 spans 18 amino acids. V lost 5 bases to trimming and J lost 3 bases; unmatched junction nucleotides: 16. The CDR3: CASSASGGRQGLNQPQHF. The CDR3 bases are TGTGCCAGTAGTGCCTCAGGAGGAAGACAGGGACTCAATCAGCCCCAGCATTTT.

This clonotype was counted ten times or more. This sequence joins TRBV6-5 and TRBJ1-1, with no clear D. The germline V gene encodes CDR1 MNHEY and CDR2 SVGAGI. The CDR3 runs 13 residues. V lost 5 bases and J lost 3, with 10 bases in between. CDR3 DNA sequence: TGTGCCAGCAGTGGTCACCTCGACACTGAAGCTTTCTTT. Translating it yields CASSGHLDTEAFF.

Comments on this clonotype: A junction boundary mismatches the germline segment, possibly from a read error. The rearrangement joins TRBV5-1 to TRBJ1-2; TRBD1 is a possible D gene (5 bases). The germline V gene encodes CDR1 SGHRS and CDR2 YFSETQ. The CDR3 extends over 14 amino acids. This CDR3 is CAGSLNEGMSGYTF. The DNA for the CDR3 is TGCGCCGGCAGCTTGAATGAGGGGATGAGCGGCTACACCTTC.

This clonotype was counted at least ten times. V and J are TRBV12-3 or TRBV12-4 and TRBJ1-2, with 9 bases lining up with TRBD1. V shed 6 bases and J 8 bases; nucleotides not matched to a gene: 10. There are 14 residues in the CDR3. CDR3 coding DNA: TGTGCCAGCAGCCCCGGGGACAGGGATGACGGCTACACCTTC. This sequence encodes CASSPGDRDDGYTF.

There are a few counts of this clonotype. The rearrangement uses TRBV7-3 and TRBJ2-2; D may be TRBD2 (5 bases). This CDR3 has 13 residues. CDR1 is SGHTA and CDR2 is FQGTGA in the germline V gene. Trimming pared 6 bases from V and 6 bases from J, leaving 11 bases between. CDR3 nucleotides: TGTGCCAGCAGTAGAGGGTTTGCCGGGGAGCTGTTTTTT. Encoded protein: CASSRGFAGELFF.

The rearrangement links TRBV29-1 to TRBJ1-3; no definite D call. The CDR3 covers 12 residues. V was cut by 8 bases and J by 7 bases, with 15 bases left in between. Germline V gene sequence: CDR1 SQVTM, CDR2 ANQGSEA. Here the CDR3 DNA reads TGCAGCCAAGAGGGTAGGCTGAACACCATATATTTT. This encodes CSQEGRLNTIYF.

This clonotype appeared many times. This chain uses TRBV24-1 with TRBJ1-1; D perhaps matches TRBD1 (5 bases). Trimming left V 5 bases short and J 1 base short, with 7 bases between. The CDR3 has 13 amino acids. Germline CDR1 and CDR2: KGHDR and SFDVKD. This CDR3 is CATSGGQNTEAFF. In DNA form, the CDR3 reads TGTGCCACCAGTGGGGGCCAGAACACTGAAGCTTTCTTT.